These 21 T cell receptor beta chains share one sample of origin, sequenced in a study of cytomegalovirus exposure and HLA in healthy donors. Data came from immunoSEQ multiplex PCR; TCRdb stores just in-frame clones and leaves some out. The sample shows 150,000 to 200,000 clones, roughly 86% of them seen only once. Sample: PBMCs. The receptor set was obtained from a man between 18 and 35 years old in good health and CMV-seropositive.

The chain joins TRBV6-5 to TRBJ1-3; a weak D match, TRBD1 (6 bases). V dropped 5 bases and J dropped 0 bases, with 11 bases sitting between them. CDR3 size: 15 residues. CDR1 MNHEY and CDR2 SVGAGI come from the germline V gene. As DNA, the CDR3 is TGTGCCAGCAGTGTTACAGGGATCTCTGGAAACACCATATATTTT. Its protein is CASSVTGISGNTIYF.

The rearrangement links TRBV7-2 to TRBJ2-5, with TRBD2 identical over 7 bases. V shed 0 bases and J 2 bases; nucleotides not matched to a gene: 9. The CDR3 runs 17 residues. The germline gives CDR1 SGHTA, CDR2 FQGNSA. The CDR3 nucleotides read TGTGCCAGCAGCTTAGCGAGGTTCTGGGGGGGGCAAGAGACCCAGTACTTC. Its protein product is CASSLARFWGGQETQYF.

The chain couples TRBV6-5 to TRBJ1-1, with D tentatively TRBD1 (5 bases). There are 16 residues in the CDR3. From germline, CDR1 is MNHEY and CDR2 SVGAGI. V was shortened by 0 bases and J by 1 base, with 12 bases between the two germline ends. The CDR3, as DNA: TGTGCCAGCAGTTACTCGAGCGGGGCTTCGAACACTGAAGCTTTCTTT. Translation gives CASSYSSGASNTEAFF.

This clone was observed a single time. The CDR3 loop reads CASSDRDRAYEQYF. CDR3 sequence (DNA): TGTGCCAGCAGCGACCGGGACAGGGCTTACGAGCAGTACTTC. V is TRBV7-6 and J is TRBJ2-7, with 9 bases matching TRBD1. The CDR3 extends over 14 amino acids. Germline loops: CDR1 SGHVS, CDR2 FNYEAQ. V dropped 5 bases and J dropped 4; count of bases not matched to a gene: 6.

This rearrangement joins TRBV6-1 to TRBJ2-1, with D unclear. Trimming cost V 11 bases and J 4 bases, with 15 bases left between them. Germline V gene sequence: CDR1 MNHNS, CDR2 SASEGT. The CDR3 sequence is 13 residues long. CDR3 residues: CAATSLDYNEQFF. CDR3 nucleotides: TGTGCCGCTACCTCGCTCGATTACAATGAGCAGTTCTTC.

This clone has only one observation. The genes are TRBV28 and TRBJ2-7, with 13 positions matching TRBD2. The CDR3 extends over 20 amino acids. The germline V gene has CDR1 MDHEN and CDR2 SYDVKM. With 6 bases clipped from V and 1 base from J, the junction kept 18 bases outside the gene matches. As DNA, the CDR3 is TGTGCCAGCAGCCTAATGCTCGGACTAGCGGGAGTTTCGGGGTCCTACGAGCAGTACTTC. Its protein is CASSLMLGLAGVSGSYEQYF.

Only one count was recorded for this clone. CDR3 loop: CASAQGAGNTIYF. The CDR3 DNA reads TGTGCCAGCGCTCAGGGGGCTGGAAACACCATATATTTT. The chain links TRBV7-8 to TRBJ1-3, with 7 bases matching TRBD1. The V segment lost 8 bases and the J segment 2 bases; nucleotides outside the gene matches: 3. The CDR3 sequence is 13 residues long. The germline gives CDR1 SGHVS, CDR2 FQNEAQ.

V is TRBV6-4 and J is TRBJ2-1, with a possible D match to TRBD2 (5 bases). Trimming pared 5 bases from V and 7 bases from J, leaving 15 bases between. Germline V CDR1 and CDR2: MRHNA, SNTAGT. The CDR3 is 14 residues long. Here the CDR3 DNA reads TGTGCCAGCAGTCCCCGGAGCGGAGAGAATGAGCAGTTCTTC. This gives the protein CASSPRSGENEQFF.

The CDR3 nucleotides read TGTGCCACCAGCGGTAGGACTAGCGGGCTTTACAATGAGCAGTTCTTC. Its protein product is CATSGRTSGLYNEQFF. V gene TRBV15 combines with J gene TRBJ2-1; 11 bases agree with TRBD2. V shed 5 bases, J shed 4 bases, and the junction held 7 bases outside the gene matches. Germline CDR1 and CDR2: LNHNV and YYDKDF (reference sequence). The CDR3 spans 16 residues.

V usage is TRBV10-3 and J usage is TRBJ1-4, with 7 positions matching TRBD1. Germline assignment: CDR1 ENHRY and CDR2 SYGVKD. J gave up 7 bases and V 4 bases, and 6 bases lay outside the gene matches. The CDR3 is 14 residues long. The CDR3 region has the DNA TGTGCCATCAGTGGAGACAGGGCGGGTGAAAAACTGTTTTTT. This gives the protein CAISGDRAGEKLFF.

CDR3 coding DNA: TGTGCCAGCAGCCCGCCGGGTTCCGGGGAGCTGTTTTTT. Its translation is CASSPPGSGELFF. The chain joins TRBV7-3 to TRBJ2-2; D not certain. The germline V gene has CDR1 SGHTA and CDR2 FQGTGA. The CDR3 consists of 13 residues. Trimming stripped 5 bases from V and 6 bases from J, with 10 bases between.

The chain links TRBV1 to TRBJ1-5; the table's D call TRBD1 went unverified against the DNA. TRBV1 is described as a pseudogene. The CDR3 runs to 17 residues. This chain's CDR3 is CTSSQLPGQLSNQPQHF. In nucleotides, the CDR3 is TGCACCAGCAGCCAGTTACCGGGACAGTTAAGCAATCAGCCCCAGCATTTT.

The chain recombines TRBV4-3 with TRBJ2-2, with 8 bases aligning to TRBD1. The junction had 13 bases not matched to a gene; V was cut back by 1 base and J by 6 bases. In germline, CDR1 is LGHNA, CDR2 YSLEER. This CDR3 comprises 18 residues. The CDR3 is CASSQVEAGGLMAGELFF. CDR3 nucleotide sequence: TGCGCCAGCAGCCAAGTCGAGGCAGGGGGCTTGATGGCCGGGGAGCTGTTTTTT.

V gene TRBV10-3 combines with J gene TRBJ1-4, with D possibly TRBD1 on 6 matching bases. CDR1 is ENHRY, CDR2 SYGVKD, per germline. The CDR3 sequence is 13 residues long. Deletions cut 9 bases from V and 8 bases from J, with 16 bases between. The CDR3 DNA is TGTGCCATTTCTCAGGGGCTGGGGGAAAAACTGTTTTTT. Translated, it gives CAISQGLGEKLFF.

J is TRBJ2-3 and V is TRBV6-5, with TRBD2 as a possible D gene (8 bases). Germline CDR1 MNHEY, CDR2 SVGAGI. The length of the CDR3 is 16 residues. V shed 4 bases and J shed 3 bases, with 17 bases lying between them. The CDR3 here is CASSSQRETGTDTQYF. In nucleotides, the CDR3 is TGTGCCAGCAGTTCCCAGCGGGAGACAGGGACAGATACGCAGTATTTT.

V gene TRBV27 combines with J gene TRBJ2-7, with D possibly TRBD2 on 6 matching bases. V lost 1 base, J lost 4 bases, and 11 bases lay in between. The germline CDR1 and CDR2 sequences are MNHEY and SMNVEV (reference sequence). The CDR3 extends over 14 amino acids. The CDR3 loop is CASSLLRRGYEQYF. The CDR3 DNA follows: TGTGCCAGCAGTTTATTGCGGAGGGGATACGAGCAGTACTTC.

The rearrangement uses TRBV6-5 and TRBJ2-7, with TRBD2 matching over 9 bases. The CDR3 runs 14 residues. V lost 4 bases, J lost 6 bases, and 7 bases stayed unmatched. CDR1 and CDR2 from the germline V gene are MNHEY and SVGAGI. The CDR3 spells CASSSSGMPGEQYF. The CDR3 nucleotides read TGTGCCAGCAGTTCTAGCGGGATGCCTGGCGAGCAGTACTTC.

The count of this clone is one. V usage is TRBV7-3 and J usage is TRBJ2-1, with TRBD2 as a possible D gene (7 bases). The V and J ends lost 4 bases and 4 bases respectively, with 14 bases between them. Germline values: CDR1 SGHTA, CDR2 FQGTGA. This CDR3 has 15 amino acids. The CDR3 bases are TGTGCCAGCAGCTCAATAGGGGGAGGGTACAATGAGCAGTTCTTC. Its translation: CASSSIGGGYNEQFF.

J is TRBJ2-5 and V is TRBV10-3; D gene uncertain. CDR3 length: 13 residues. V lost 2 bases, J lost 3 bases, and 7 bases lay in between. Germline lookup yields CDR1 ENHRY and CDR2 SYGVKD. The chain's CDR3 is CAISERTEETQYF. The CDR3 coding sequence is TGTGCCATCAGTGAGCGTACAGAAGAGACCCAGTACTTC.

The V and J genes are TRBV5-6 and TRBJ1-2, with D unclear. The V gene lost 4 bases and the J gene lost 6 bases, with 10 bases spanning the gap. The CDR3 spans 12 residues. CDR1 is SGHDT and CDR2 is YYEEEE in the germline V gene. CDR3 sequence reads: CASSPGLDGYTF. CDR3 bases: TGTGCCAGCAGCCCCGGACTCGATGGCTACACCTTC.

The chain's CDR3 is CASSPSGFGTDTQYF. The CDR3 DNA follows: TGTGCCAGCAGTCCCTCAGGGTTTGGCACAGATACGCAGTATTTT. This chain links TRBV27 with TRBJ2-3; D is perhaps TRBD1 (5 bases). V shed 5 bases and J shed 1 base, with 13 bases lying between them. The germline V gene encodes CDR1 MNHEY and CDR2 SMNVEV (reference sequence). CDR3 length: 15 amino acids.